This TCR beta chain comes out of a study of T cells in Graves' hyperthyroidism and ophthalmopathy. RNA transcripts yielded amplified TCR beta CDR3 regions. The HTBI primer set was used in a first-round RT-PCR of the TCR CDR3. TCRdb redid the calling of the multiplex PCR reads with MiXCR, one entry per CDR3 protein. The sample consists of some 380,000 distinct CDR3 sequences, approximately 12% of them appearing once. Initially, at the first diagnosis of hyperthyroidism and before any ophthalmopathy symptoms, blood was sampled. Per the germline V gene, CDR1 is MNHNS and CDR2 is SASEGT. CDR3 length equals 14 residues. Study-wide findings and caveats: For ophthalmopathy, model prediction preceded onset by a median approximately 6 months. From stable hyperthyroidism, ophthalmopathy was separated by a 13 V-J model.

With regard to this clonotype: Its antigen is not identified. A much larger clone is a single base away; this may be a read error.

The sequence was collected from a man aged 30 to 45 with Graves' hyperthyroidism that later progressed to Graves' ophthalmopathy. This sequence joins TRBV6-1 and TRBJ1-2, with 9 bases lining up with TRBD1. The sequencing sample was made of blood. The CDR3 DNA reads TGTGCCAGCAGTGAGGGACAGGGACTTTTTGGCTGCACCTTC. It specifies CASSEGQGLFGCTF.